The rows below give T cell receptor beta chains drawn from one sample of a study of blood T cell repertoires in COVID-19. Clones were read by immunoSEQ multiplex PCR, and TCRdb kept only the in-frame ones, dropping some. The sample has tens of thousands of clones, about four fifths seen once; the top ten hold around 27%. Sample: peripheral blood. The receptors here all came from a human donor in a cohort sampled during active COVID-19. CDR3s include the opening cysteine and the closing phenylalanine or tryptophan. The D gene is left open where the match is weak. Not all rows give a size; the values are once, few, many and, for expanded clones, a class.

size,J,D,V,DNA,CDR3
once,TRBJ2-7,NA,TRBV7-9,TGTGCCAGCAGCTTAGGTCTGGGCAGGGGTCTATCCTACGAGCAGTACTTC,CASSLGLGRGLSYEQYF
NA,TRBJ1-2,TRBD1,TRBV3-1/TRBV3-2,TGTGCCAGCAGCCAAGCGGGACAGGGGGGCTATGGCTACACCTTC,CASSQAGQGGYGYTF
few,TRBJ1-2,TRBD1,TRBV9,TGTGCCAGCAGCAAAGACAGGGGTGGCTACACCTTC,CASSKDRGGYTF
NA,TRBJ2-2,TRBD1,TRBV5-5,TGTGCCAGCAGCTTACAGGGGGCGTTCACCGGGGAGCTGTTTTTT,CASSLQGAFTGELFF
NA,TRBJ2-1,NA,TRBV5-6,TGTGCCAGCAGCCGACTAGGGGCAGGGAATGAGCAGTTCTTC,CASSRLGAGNEQFF
NA,TRBJ2-2,NA,TRBV18,TGTGCCAGCTCACCACCCCGGCTGACAGGCTTTGGCACCGGGGAGCTGTTTTTT,CASSPPRLTGFGTGELFF
NA,TRBJ1-4,TRBD1,TRBV4-2,TGTGCCAGCAGCCAAAGACAGGGAGATGAAAAACTGTTTTTT,CASSQRQGDEKLFF
NA,TRBJ2-5,NA,TRBV24-1,TGTGCCACCAGGGTTGAGATACAAGAGACCCAGTACTTC,CATRVEIQETQYF
NA,TRBJ2-7,NA,TRBV19,TGTGCCAGTAGTGTTCCTTCCTACGAGCAGTACTTC,CASSVPSYEQYF
NA,TRBJ2-7,NA,TRBV19,TGTGCCAGTAGTATTAATCCAGGGACATCCTACGAGCAGTACTTC,CASSINPGTSYEQYF
NA,TRBJ2-5,TRBD2,TRBV6-2/TRBV6-3,TGTGCCAGCAGTTTCCCGCCGACTAGCGGGGGGTTGATGGAGACCCAGTACTTC,CASSFPPTSGGLMETQYF
NA,TRBJ2-7,NA,TRBV19,TGTGCCAGTAACAAAACCGAAGGGGGGGGATCGAAAGAGCAGTACTTC,CASNKTEGGGSKEQYF
NA,TRBJ2-1,NA,TRBV7-3,TGTGCCAGCAGCTCTTACGGTCCAAGCTCCTACAATGAGCAGTTCTTC,CASSSYGPSSYNEQFF
NA,TRBJ1-6,TRBD1,TRBV5-4,TGTGCCAGCAGCTTGGATGGGGACAGCTATTATAATTCACCCCTCCACTTT,CASSLDGDSYYNSPLHF
NA,TRBJ1-6,TRBD1,TRBV11-2,TGTGCCAGCAGCTCCAGCAGGGGGCTAAATTCACCCCTCCACTTT,CASSSSRGLNSPLHF
NA,TRBJ2-2,TRBD1,TRBV6-5,TGTGCCAGCAAGGCGGGGACAGGGGACCCCGGGGAGCTGTTTTTT,CASKAGTGDPGELFF
NA,TRBJ2-2,NA,TRBV14,TGTGCCAGCACCCTAGACACGAACACCGGGGAGCTGTTTTTT,CASTLDTNTGELFF
NA,TRBJ2-7,TRBD1,TRBV5-1,TGCGCCAGCAGCCCCGGACAGGGCGAGCAGTACTTC,CASSPGQGEQYF
once,TRBJ2-7,TRBD1,TRBV12-3/TRBV12-4,TGTGCCAGCAGGAGGGACAGCTACGAGCAGTACTTC,CASRRDSYEQYF
NA,TRBJ2-2,TRBD2,TRBV5-6,TGTGCCAGCAGCTCGAGCTTCCTAGCGGGGGCGCGCAACGGGGAGCTGTTTTTT,CASSSSFLAGARNGELFF
NA,TRBJ2-7,TRBD2,TRBV6-6,TGTGCCAGCAGTTACGGGGGGGGTAAGAGGATGCAGTACTTC,CASSYGGGKRMQYF
NA,TRBJ2-7,TRBD1,TRBV5-1,TGCGCCAGCAGCGAGGGGACAGGCCGTTGGAACGAGCAGTACTTC,CASSEGTGRWNEQYF